These 20 T cell receptor beta chains were sequenced from one sample in a study of glioma-infiltrating T cells after dendritic cell vaccination (dated by TCRdb to about 2016). Library generation was performed with the immunoSEQ multiplex PCR assay. Held by TCRdb, this immuneACCESS table contains in-frame sequences only and omits some clones. Under half of the omission traces to an unresolved V gene where checked; the cause of the rest is unknown. Recorded for this sample are about 32,000 clones; more than 90% of them occurred a single time. About 2% of the sample rests with the top ten. Sequences were derived from blood, sampled before dendritic cell vaccination. The receptors come from a human donor with glioblastoma.

The gene calls are TRBV10-2 and TRBJ1-3, with D possibly matching TRBD1 (5 bases). The V gene's germline CDR1 is WSHSY and CDR2 SAAADI. The germline V and J ends were trimmed by 2 bases and 4 bases, with 9 bases remaining between them. The CDR3 is made up of 14 amino acids. The CDR3 DNA sequence: TGCGCCAGCAGTGAGGGGGGGATAGGAAACACCATATATTTT. Its protein is CASSEGGIGNTIYF.

This clone was seen a single time. The chain links TRBV5-1 to TRBJ2-1; 10 bases are shared with TRBD2. Germline CDR1 is SGHRS and CDR2 is YFSETQ. J lost 7 bases, V lost 4 bases, and 11 bases had no gene match. The CDR3 totals 16 residues. The CDR3 DNA sequence: TGCGCCAGCAGCCGGGAAGCGGGGGGGCCTAGGAATGAGCAGTTCTTC. Amino acid sequence: CASSREAGGPRNEQFF.

The V and J genes are TRBV6-1 and TRBJ2-7; 9 bases line up with TRBD1. Germline V gene data show CDR1 as MNHNS and CDR2 as SASEGT. This CDR3 is built from 13 residues. The V and J ends lost 8 bases and 1 base, in that order; junction bases with no gene match: 3. The CDR3 is CASPDRGSYEQYF. The CDR3 nucleotides read TGTGCCAGCCCGGACAGGGGATCCTACGAGCAGTACTTC.

The V call is TRBV15, the J call TRBJ2-7; a possible D gene is TRBD1 (5 bases). Trimming stripped 4 bases from V and 3 bases from J, with 13 bases between. The CDR3 consists of 14 residues. CDR1 is LNHNV, CDR2 YYDKDF, per germline (reference sequence). The CDR3 protein is CATSIDRKNYEQYF. The CDR3 DNA reads as TGTGCCACCAGCATCGACAGAAAAAACTACGAGCAGTACTTC.

The chain recombines TRBV10-2 with TRBJ1-2; 9 bases fit TRBD1. The germline V gene encodes CDR1 WSHSY and CDR2 SAAADI. There are 14 residues in the CDR3. The trim removed 3 bases at V and 6 bases at J, leaving 5 bases unmatched. The CDR3 protein is CASSDPQGADGYTF. For the CDR3, the DNA is TGCGCCAGCAGTGACCCACAGGGGGCAGATGGCTACACCTTC.

The rearrangement joins TRBV5-1 to TRBJ2-2; 7 nucleotides line up with TRBD2. This CDR3 comprises 14 residues. With 4 bases clipped from V and 10 bases from J, the junction kept 10 bases outside the gene matches. The germline V gene has CDR1 SGHRS and CDR2 YFSETQ. The CDR3 spells CASSAGDNVLELFF. DNA of the CDR3: TGCGCCAGCAGCGCGGGGGATAATGTCTTGGAGCTGTTTTTT.

The chain has TRBV11-2 and TRBJ1-5; no clear D gene. This CDR3 is 13 amino acids long. Trimming shortened V by 3 bases and J by 7 bases, and 10 bases separated the two germline ends. Per germline, CDR1 SGHAT and CDR2 FQNNGV. The CDR3 region has the DNA TGTGCCAGCAGCTTGGGATTAGCGCAGCCCCAGCATTTT. It yields the protein CASSLGLAQPQHF.

The rearrangement uses TRBV25-1 and TRBJ2-1; 7 nucleotides line up with TRBD1. V shed 6 bases, J shed 4 bases, and the junction held 0 bases outside the gene matches. Per germline, CDR1 MGHDK and CDR2 SYGVNS. This CDR3 is built from 12 residues. CDR3 residues: CASRTGYNEQFF. CDR3 in DNA: TGTGCCAGCAGGACAGGGTACAATGAGCAGTTCTTC.

This sequence joins TRBV10-3 and TRBJ2-3; 9 nucleotides line up with TRBD2. The trim removed 10 bases at V and 3 bases at J, leaving 8 bases unmatched. The germline CDR1 and CDR2 sequences are ENHRY and SYGVKD. The CDR3 has 14 amino acids. The CDR3 DNA reads TGTGCCAGACCGGGACTAGCAGGTACAGATACGCAGTATTTT. Protein sequence: CARPGLAGTDTQYF.

The chain links TRBV15 to TRBJ2-5; D ambiguous. Germline CDR1 reads LNHNV; CDR2 reads YYDKDF (reference sequence). The CDR3 is 15 amino acids. V was cut by 0 bases and J by 1 base, with 9 bases left in between. The CDR3 is CATSRERNFQETQYF. DNA of the CDR3: TGTGCCACCAGCAGAGAGAGGAACTTCCAAGAGACCCAGTACTTC. The full variable domain, its missing parts supplied by reference TRBV15 and TRBJ2-5, is DAMVIQNPRYQVTQFGKPVTLSCSQTLNHNVMYWYQQKSSQAPKLLFHYYDKDFNNEADTPDNFQSRRPNTSFCFLDIRSPGLGDTAMYLCATSRERNFQETQYFGPGTRLLVL.

With regard to this clone: A junction end diverges from the germline sequence, so it may reflect a read error. The J gene is TRBJ2-5, the V gene TRBV2, with TRBD1 matching 10 bases. Germline V gene lookup returns CDR1 SNHLY and CDR2 FYNNEI. There are 15 residues in the CDR3. The CDR3 DNA is TGTGCCAGCAGCCCGACAGGGGGCTGGCAAGAGGCCCAGTACTTC. Protein: CASSPTGGWQEAQYF.

The rearrangement links TRBV6-5 to TRBJ2-7, with D maybe TRBD1 (6 bases). The CDR3 consists of 14 residues. Germline CDR1 and CDR2: MNHEY and SVGAGI. Trimming shortened V by 5 bases and J by 2 bases, and 13 bases separated the two germline ends. CDR3 in DNA: TGTGCCAGCAGTCCGGACAGAGCGACCTACGAGCAGTACTTC. This codes for CASSPDRATYEQYF.

The CDR3 is CASSSDSLVPTNEKLFF. In DNA, the CDR3 is TGTGCCAGCAGCTCTGACTCTCTCGTACCAACTAATGAAAAACTGTTTTTT. The chain carries TRBV7-2 and TRBJ1-4, with D uncertain. The CDR3 covers 17 residues. V shed 4 bases and J shed 0 bases, with 15 bases lying between them. In germline, CDR1 is SGHTA, CDR2 FQGNSA.

The V and J genes are TRBV4-1 and TRBJ1-1; D is unclear. The germline gives CDR1 MGHRA, CDR2 YSYEKL. V was clipped by 1 base and J by 0 bases, with 3 bases between them. The CDR3 sequence is 13 residues long. The CDR3 sequence: CASSQVLNTEAFF. Written as DNA, the CDR3 is TGCGCCAGCAGCCAAGTCTTGAACACTGAAGCTTTCTTT.

This clone occurred a few times. The genes are TRBV4-2 and TRBJ1-2; a weak D match, TRBD1 (5 bases). Germline assignment: CDR1 LGHNA and CDR2 YNFKEQ. CDR3 length equals 12 residues. Trimming cost V 2 bases and J 8 bases, with 9 bases left between them. The CDR3 spells CASSQWGVGYTF. The CDR3 DNA is TGTGCCAGCAGCCAATGGGGGGTAGGCTACACCTTC.

The chain combines TRBV5-6 with TRBJ2-7, with D uncertain. This CDR3 is 12 amino acids long. Germline lookup yields CDR1 SGHDT and CDR2 YYEEEE. Trimming removed 0 bases from V and 2 bases from J, with 3 bases in between. CDR3 residues: CASSLDTYEQYF. The CDR3 bases are TGTGCCAGCAGCTTGGATACCTACGAGCAGTACTTC.

For the CDR3, the DNA is TGTGCCAGCAGTGGACAGTACCCTAATGAAAAACTGTTTTTT. Its protein is CASSGQYPNEKLFF. The J gene is TRBJ1-4, the V gene TRBV2; possibly TRBD1 for D (5 bases). CDR3 size: 14 residues. CDR1 SNHLY and CDR2 FYNNEI come from the germline V gene. V lost 4 bases, J lost 3 bases, and 9 bases lay in between.

With regard to this clone: A read error may account for a junction end that differs from germline. The V and J genes are TRBV2 and TRBJ1-6; 9 bases are a match to TRBD1. CDR1 SNHLY and CDR2 FYNNEI come from the germline V gene. CDR3 size: 15 residues. As DNA, the CDR3 is TGTGCCAGCAGCGAAGACAGGGGGTATAATTCACCCCTCCACTTT. Encoded protein: CASSEDRGYNSPLHF.

DNA for the CDR3: TGTGCCAGCAGTGCTTCCCCGGGGGGTACTGGCTACACCTTC. It yields the protein CASSASPGGTGYTF. The gene calls are TRBV2 and TRBJ1-2; TRBD1 might be the D (5 bases). Trimming removed 4 bases from V and 7 bases from J, with 16 bases in between. The length of the CDR3 is 14 residues. CDR1 and CDR2 from the germline V gene are SNHLY and FYNNEI.

The rearrangement uses TRBV6-5 and TRBJ2-2; 10 bases fit TRBD1. Trimming took 11 bases from V and 6 from J; bases not matched to a gene: 6. Germline CDR1 MNHEY, CDR2 SVGAGI. This CDR3 has 13 residues. CDR3 loop: CASQGQGPGELFF. CDR3 bases: TGTGCCTCCCAGGGACAGGGGCCCGGGGAGCTGTTTTTT.